Described below is a single T cell receptor (beta chain) sequence and its context. Its antigen is not known. The data belong to a study of memory CD4+ T cells and cytomegalovirus serostatus. Deletions cut 4 bases from V and 9 bases from J, with 18 bases between. CDR3 length equals 14 residues. Germline CDR1 is SGHTA and CDR2 is FQGNSA. Authors' methods: Out-of-frame sequences were removed, leaving 2,204,828 distinct TCRbeta sequences. Produced via immunoSEQ multiplex PCR; TCRdb's table is partial and in-frame only. Clone size and V and J calls were adopted from that table, with D and trimming inferred from the DNA. Found here are more than 45,000 clones, about four fifths of them singletons; the top ten hold 0.55% to 0.7%. Study-wide results and limits: Suggested: most of the CMV-linked TCR signature lies in CD4+ memory cells. Repertoires predicted CMV serostatus with median bootstrapped AUC of about 0.96.

The sort gate was single viable CD3+CD4+CD8-CD45RO+ cells for memory CD4+ T cells. Donors' CMV status reflects serum IgG against pp150, pp28, p38, p52. The TCR comes from an adult in good health and CMV-seronegative. The chain uses TRBV7-2 and TRBJ2-5, with D hard to call. Sequencing was performed on memory CD4+ T cells from blood. DNA of the CDR3: TGTGCCAGCAGCTCAATACCAGTGCGGTCGGCCCAGTACTTC. Residues: CASSSIPVRSAQYF.